Below, 3 T cell receptor beta chains from the same sample are listed, as sequenced in a study of cytomegalovirus exposure and HLA in healthy donors. The PCR contained 60 Vbeta and 13 Jbeta primers. The data were produced by immunoSEQ multiplex PCR, yet TCRdb's version contains in-frame clones alone and is incomplete. The data show 120,000 or so clones, 81% seen once. Sequenced input: PBMCs. The origin of the receptors is a man between 18 and 35 years old in good health and CMV-seropositive.

V usage is TRBV29-1 and J usage is TRBJ1-1, with no clear D. The CDR3 is made up of 15 amino acids. Germline CDR1 SQVTM, CDR2 ANQGSEA. Between the trimmed V and J ends, which lost 3 bases and 6 bases, there was a span of 20 bases. The CDR3 loop is CSVDPHRGWAAEAFF. Written as DNA, the CDR3 is TGCAGCGTTGATCCCCATCGTGGTTGGGCCGCTGAAGCTTTCTTT. Together with reference TRBV29-1 and TRBJ1-1, the CDR3 gives the full variable domain: SAVISQKPSRDICQRGTSLTIQCQVDSQVTMMFWYRQQPGQSLTLIATANQGSEATYESGFVIDKFPISRPNLTFSTLTVSNMSPEDSSIYLCSVDPHRGWAAEAFFGQGTRLTVV.

The chain joins TRBV5-8 to TRBJ2-3, with TRBD2 matching over 11 bases. Trimming cost V 1 base and J 5 bases; bases outside gene matches: 6. Per the germline V gene, CDR1 is SGHTS and CDR2 is YDEGEE. The CDR3 runs to 16 residues. CDR3 residues: CASSLLLTSGEDTQYF. CDR3 nucleotides: TGTGCCAGCAGCTTGCTCTTGACTAGCGGGGAAGATACGCAGTATTTT.

V usage is TRBV10-3 and J usage is TRBJ1-1; no firm D call. Trimming cost V 8 bases and J 1 base, with 11 bases left between them. The germline V gene has CDR1 ENHRY and CDR2 SYGVKD. The CDR3 length is 13 residues. The CDR3 nucleotides are TGTGCCATCTCGAGGCAGAAGAACACTGAAGCTTTCTTT. Its protein is CAISRQKNTEAFF.